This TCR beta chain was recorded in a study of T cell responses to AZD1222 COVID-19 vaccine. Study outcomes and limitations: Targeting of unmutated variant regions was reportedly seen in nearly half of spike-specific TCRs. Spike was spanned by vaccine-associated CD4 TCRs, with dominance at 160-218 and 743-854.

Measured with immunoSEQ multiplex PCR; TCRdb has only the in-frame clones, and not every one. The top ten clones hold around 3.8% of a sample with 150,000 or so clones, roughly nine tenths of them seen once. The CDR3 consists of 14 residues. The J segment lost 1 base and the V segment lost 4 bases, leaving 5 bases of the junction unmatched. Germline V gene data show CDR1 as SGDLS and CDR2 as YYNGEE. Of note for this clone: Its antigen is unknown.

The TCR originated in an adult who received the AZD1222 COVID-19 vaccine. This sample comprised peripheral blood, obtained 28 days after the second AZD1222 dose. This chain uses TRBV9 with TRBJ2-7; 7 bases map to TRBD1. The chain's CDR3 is CASSPRQGSYEQYF. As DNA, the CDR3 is TGTGCCAGCAGCCCTAGACAGGGATCCTACGAGCAGTACTTC.